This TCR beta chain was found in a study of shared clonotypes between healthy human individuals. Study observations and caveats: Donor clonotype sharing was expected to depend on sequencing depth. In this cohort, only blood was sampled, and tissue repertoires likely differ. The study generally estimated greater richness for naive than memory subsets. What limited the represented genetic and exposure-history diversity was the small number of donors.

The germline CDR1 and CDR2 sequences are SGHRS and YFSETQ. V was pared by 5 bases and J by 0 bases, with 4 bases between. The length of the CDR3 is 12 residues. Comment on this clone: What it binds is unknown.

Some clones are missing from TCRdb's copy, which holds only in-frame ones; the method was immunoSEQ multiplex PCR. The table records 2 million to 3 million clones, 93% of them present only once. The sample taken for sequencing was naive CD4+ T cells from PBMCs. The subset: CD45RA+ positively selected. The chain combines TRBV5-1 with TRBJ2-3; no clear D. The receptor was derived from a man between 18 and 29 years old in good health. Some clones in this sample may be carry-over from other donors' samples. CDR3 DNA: TGCGCCAGCAGGTCCAGCACAGATACGCAGTATTTT. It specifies CASRSSTDTQYF.